Described below is a single T cell receptor (beta chain) sequence and its context. CDR1 WSHSY and CDR2 SAAADI come from the germline V gene. J gave up 6 bases and V 5 bases, and 3 bases lay outside the gene matches. This CDR3 is 14 amino acids long. These data originate in a study of blood T cell repertoires in COVID-19. The table came from immunoSEQ multiplex PCR; TCRdb's copy has only in-frame clones and leaves some out. The sample includes 95,000 to 120,000 clones, about four fifths seen only once; the top ten take under 9.5%. The material sequenced was peripheral blood. The rearrangement joins TRBV10-2 to TRBJ2-4; TRBD2 agrees at 11 bases. This receptor was obtained from a woman in her 40s with acute or convalescent COVID-19. DNA of the CDR3: TGCGCCAGCAGTACGGGACTAGCGGTAAACATTCAGTACTTC. Amino acids: CASSTGLAVNIQYF.